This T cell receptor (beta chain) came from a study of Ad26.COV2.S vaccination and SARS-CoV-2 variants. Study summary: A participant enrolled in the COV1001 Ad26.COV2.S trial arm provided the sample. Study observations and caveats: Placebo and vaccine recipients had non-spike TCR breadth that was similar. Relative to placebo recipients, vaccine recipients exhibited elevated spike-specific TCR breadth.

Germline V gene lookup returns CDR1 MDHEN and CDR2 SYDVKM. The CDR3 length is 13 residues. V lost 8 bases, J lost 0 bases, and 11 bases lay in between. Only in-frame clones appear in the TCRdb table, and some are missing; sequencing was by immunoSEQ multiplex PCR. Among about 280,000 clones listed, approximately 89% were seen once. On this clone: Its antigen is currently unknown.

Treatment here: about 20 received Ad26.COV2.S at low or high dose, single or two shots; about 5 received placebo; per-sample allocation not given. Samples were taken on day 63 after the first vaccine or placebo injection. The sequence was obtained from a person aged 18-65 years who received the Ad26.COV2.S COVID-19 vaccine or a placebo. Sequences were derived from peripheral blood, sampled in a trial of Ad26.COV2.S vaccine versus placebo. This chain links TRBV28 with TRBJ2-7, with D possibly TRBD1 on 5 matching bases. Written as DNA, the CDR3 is TGTGCCAGCGGGGCCGGTTCCTCCTACGAGCAGTACTTC. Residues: CASGAGSSYEQYF.